This TCR beta chain was recorded in a study of CD4 T cells in relation to SARS-CoV-2 and coronaviruses. Study context: TCR beta CDR3s were sequenced after 10-day antigen culture of PBMCs. The restricting HLA molecule for shared crossreactive spike epitopes was mapped.

Study outcomes and limitations: Culture-expanded clones reflect memory recall rather than primary priming during culture.

TCRdb's table, derived via immunoSEQ multiplex PCR, lists solely in-frame clones and lacks some. The sample includes about 36,000 clones, about four fifths of them seen just once. With 7 bases removed from V and 1 base from J, the gap between germline ends came to 7 bases. The CDR3 sequence is 13 residues long. The germline V gene has CDR1 LNHDA and CDR2 SQIVND (reference sequence). Note on this clone: Its cognate antigen is unknown.

Source material: naive CD4+ T cells from PBMCs, cultured in vitro. Subset denoted: naive CD4+ T cells isolated by negative enrichment. This TCR was sampled from an adult with COVID-19. This chain uses TRBV19 with TRBJ2-2; the D gene is possibly TRBD1 (6 bases). CDR3 protein: CASNRENTGELFF. DNA of the CDR3: TGTGCCAGTAACAGGGAGAACACCGGGGAGCTGTTTTTT.